The 2 T cell receptor beta chains reported below all come from one sample, sequenced in a study of T cells after yellow fever vaccination. TCRdb re-called the 5' RACE reads through MiXCR, storing one row per CDR3 protein. In the table there are approximately 550,000 distinct CDR3 sequences, less than 20% of which are singletons. Sequences were derived from PBMCs, sampled 15 days after the yellow fever booster vaccination. The receptors stem from a man under 40 who received the YFV17D yellow fever vaccine.

This clonotype was observed a few times. The chain uses TRBV6-1 and TRBJ2-3; D uncertain. The germline CDR1 and CDR2 sequences are MNHNS and SASEGT. Trimming shortened V by 6 bases and J by 1 base, and 8 bases separated the two germline ends. This CDR3 comprises 13 residues. CDR3 DNA: TGTGCCAGCAGGGGCGTGCGCACAGATACGCAGTATTTT. This encodes CASRGVRTDTQYF.

This clonotype was seen a few times. This chain connects TRBV10-3 to TRBJ2-1; 8 positions agree with TRBD2. Germline V CDR1 and CDR2: ENHRY, SYGVKD. The CDR3 has 13 residues. V lost 5 bases to trimming and J lost 7 bases; unmatched junction nucleotides: 4. The CDR3 DNA reads as TGTGCCATCAGTTGGGCGGGGGGTAATGAGCAGTTCTTC. It translates to CAISWAGGNEQFF.